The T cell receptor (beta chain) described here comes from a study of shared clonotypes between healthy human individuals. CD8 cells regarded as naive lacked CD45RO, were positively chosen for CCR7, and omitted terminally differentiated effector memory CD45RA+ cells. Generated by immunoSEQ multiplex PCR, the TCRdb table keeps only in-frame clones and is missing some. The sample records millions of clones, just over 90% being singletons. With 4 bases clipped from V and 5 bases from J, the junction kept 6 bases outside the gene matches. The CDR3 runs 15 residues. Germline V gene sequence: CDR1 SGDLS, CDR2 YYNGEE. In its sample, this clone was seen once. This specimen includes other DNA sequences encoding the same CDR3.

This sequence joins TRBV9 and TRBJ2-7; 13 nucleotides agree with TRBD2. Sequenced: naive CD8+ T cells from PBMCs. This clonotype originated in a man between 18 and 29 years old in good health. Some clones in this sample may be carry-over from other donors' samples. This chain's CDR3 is CASSPRLAGGHEQYF. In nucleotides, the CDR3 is TGTGCCAGCAGCCCTAGACTAGCGGGAGGCCACGAGCAGTACTTC.